This T cell receptor beta chain was obtained from a study of blood T cell repertoires in COVID-19. Turning to the study itself: Acute and convalescent COVID-19 samples came from the United States, Italy and Spain. The analysed material was cDNA or gDNA that came from T cells, B-cell-depleted T cells, or PBMCs.

As handled by the study authors: Reference gene primers were amplified, and this amplification served to estimate nucleated cell counts. TCRdb keeps only in-frame clones here, not all; method: immunoSEQ multiplex PCR. From that table come the V and J calls and clone size; the DNA was used to work out D and trimming. The table includes tens of thousands of clones, under 95% detected once. The source of this sequence is a human donor in a cohort sampled during active COVID-19. The source material was peripheral blood.

CDR3 loop: CASSFGDNQETQYF. The CDR3 bases are TGTGCCAGCAGCTTTGGGGACAACCAAGAGACCCAGTACTTC. V is TRBV5-6 and J is TRBJ2-5; weak D call: TRBD1 (6 bases). Trimming cost V 2 bases and J 0 bases, with 8 bases left between them. Germline-derived CDR1 and CDR2 are SGHDT and YYEEEE. The CDR3 loop spans 14 amino acids.